The 25 T cell receptor beta chains below come from one sample, sequenced in a study of blood T cell repertoires in COVID-19. Profiled with immunoSEQ multiplex PCR; TCRdb holds only in-frame clones, not every one. The sample lists 120,000 to 150,000 clones; more than 60% were seen once. The sequenced sample consisted of peripheral blood. The receptor set was obtained from a man at least 80 years old with acute or convalescent COVID-19.

The chain links TRBV6-2 or TRBV6-3 to TRBJ2-5, with 9 bases that match TRBD2. The V gene end was trimmed by 2 bases and the J gene end by 4 bases; junction bases not matched to a gene: 5. CDR1 is MNHEY, CDR2 SVGEGT, per germline. CDR3 length: 15 residues. For the CDR3, the DNA is TGTGCCAGCAGTTACCAGCGGGGGGTCCGAGAGACCCAGTACTTC. Its translation is CASSYQRGVRETQYF.

This clone was detected only a few times. The CDR3: CASSLEAPWESYMEKLFF. The CDR3, as DNA: TGTGCCAGCAGCTTAGAGGCACCGTGGGAGTCATATATGGAAAAACTGTTTTTT. The chain recombines TRBV7-6 with TRBJ1-4; D call uncertain. This CDR3 is 18 amino acids long. Germline lookup yields CDR1 SGHVS and CDR2 FNYEAQ. The V end lost 1 base, the J end lost 8 bases, and 23 bases lay between the germline ends.

This chain connects TRBV27 to TRBJ1-2; 9 bases agree with TRBD1. This CDR3 has 14 amino acids. Germline loops: CDR1 MNHEY, CDR2 SMNVEV (reference sequence). J lost 6 bases, V lost 6 bases, and 8 bases had no gene match. The CDR3 DNA reads TGTGCCAGCAGCCAGTTACGGACAGGGGATGGCTACACCTTC. This encodes CASSQLRTGDGYTF.

The rearrangement joins TRBV27 to TRBJ2-2, with a tentative D call TRBD2 (5 bases). Between the trimmed V and J ends, which lost 6 bases and 5 bases, there was a span of 22 bases. The CDR3 consists of 17 residues. Germline-derived CDR1 and CDR2 are MNHEY and SMNVEV (reference sequence). CDR3: CASRHNWAGKGTGELFF. For the CDR3, the DNA is TGTGCCAGCAGACACAATTGGGCCGGGAAAGGGACCGGGGAGCTGTTTTTT.

The genes are TRBV5-1 and TRBJ2-1; TRBD1 aligns across 10 bases. V shed 3 bases, J shed 8 bases, and the junction held 11 bases outside the gene matches. This CDR3 region has 16 residues. Germline CDR1 SGHRS, CDR2 YFSETQ. The CDR3 sequence is CASSWAPTGGQDEQFF. The CDR3 DNA is TGCGCCAGCAGCTGGGCCCCGACAGGGGGCCAAGATGAGCAGTTCTTC.

This clone was observed a single time. The chain joins TRBV7-2 to TRBJ1-4, with D maybe TRBD1 (6 bases). There are 15 residues in the CDR3. Germline-derived CDR1 and CDR2 are SGHTA and FQGNSA. Trimming removed 1 base at V and 8 bases at J, with 14 bases between. The CDR3 here is CASSLVGGQQEKLFF. The CDR3 coding sequence is TGTGCCAGCAGCTTAGTCGGGGGGCAGCAGGAAAAACTGTTTTTT.

This clone was recorded once. The rearrangement joins TRBV5-1 to TRBJ1-1; D unclear. V gave up 0 bases and J gave up 6 bases, with 12 bases separating them. The CDR3 has 14 amino acids. Germline-derived CDR1 and CDR2 are SGHRS and YFSETQ. Here the CDR3 reads CASSLGQSSAEAFF. DNA for the CDR3: TGCGCCAGCAGCTTGGGGCAGTCGAGCGCTGAAGCTTTCTTT.

This chain uses TRBV19 with TRBJ2-5; 12 nucleotides align to TRBD1. With 8 bases clipped from V and 4 bases from J, the junction kept 5 bases outside the gene matches. Looked up from germline, CDR1 is LNHDA and CDR2 is SQIVND (reference sequence). The CDR3 consists of 14 residues. CDR3 amino acids: CASRGTGGTETQYF. The CDR3 nucleotides read TGTGCCAGTCGGGGGACAGGGGGCACAGAGACCCAGTACTTC.

This chain links TRBV5-5 with TRBJ1-1, with D perhaps TRBD1 (6 bases). V shed 1 base and J shed 4 bases, with 14 bases lying between them. The CDR3 runs to 15 residues. Germline CDR1 is SGHKS and CDR2 is YYEKEE (reference sequence). The CDR3 nucleotides are TGTGCCAGCAGCTTGTACCAGGGGATGGGCACTGAAGCTTTCTTT. Its translation: CASSLYQGMGTEAFF.

CDR3 sequence reads: CASSSGQGGMNTEAFF. The DNA for the CDR3 is TGTGCCAGCAGCTCAGGACAGGGGGGAATGAACACTGAAGCTTTCTTT. V gene TRBV11-1 combines with J gene TRBJ1-1, with TRBD1 matching over 10 bases. Germline CDR1 SGHAT, CDR2 FQDESV (reference sequence). The trim removed 4 bases at V and 0 bases at J, leaving 5 bases unmatched. The CDR3 is 16 residues long.

The gene calls are TRBV28 and TRBJ2-3; TRBD2 is a possible D gene (7 bases). V was trimmed by 3 bases and J by 2 bases, leaving 15 bases between them. This CDR3 contains 16 residues. Germline CDR1 MDHEN, CDR2 SYDVKM. This CDR3 reads CASSFSGGLFTDTQYF. The CDR3 DNA reads as TGTGCCAGCAGTTTTTCGGGGGGCCTTTTCACAGATACGCAGTATTTT.

This chain links TRBV24-1 with TRBJ1-2; 7 bases are a match to TRBD1. This CDR3 is built from 15 residues. Germline loops: CDR1 KGHDR, CDR2 SFDVKD. With 5 bases clipped from V and 3 bases from J, the junction kept 8 bases outside the gene matches. The DNA for the CDR3 is TGTGCCACCAGTGCCGAGTCACAGGGGCACTATGGCTACACCTTC. Translation: CATSAESQGHYGYTF.

The rearrangement uses TRBV6-5 and TRBJ2-1; 7 bases are shared with TRBD2. V trimming: 5 bases; J trimming: 6 bases; junction bases outside the gene matches: 4. The CDR3 is made up of 13 amino acids. Germline assignment: CDR1 MNHEY and CDR2 SVGAGI. The DNA of the CDR3 is TGTGCCAGCAGTAAATGGGGGGGCAATGAGCAGTTCTTC. This codes for CASSKWGGNEQFF.

Concerning this clone: At one end, the junction sequence differs from germline, possibly due to a read error. The chain couples TRBV28 to TRBJ2-4, with TRBD2 matching over 8 bases. Looked up from germline, CDR1 is MDHEN and CDR2 is SYDVKM. CDR3 length equals 12 residues. CDR3 protein: CASSLRGLVVDF. The CDR3 DNA reads as TGTGCCAGCAGTTTAAGGGGACTAGTAGTGGACTTC.

The rearrangement joins TRBV7-9 to TRBJ1-2, with TRBD1 identical over 8 bases. Looked up from germline, CDR1 is SEHNR and CDR2 is FQNEAQ (reference sequence). V lost 3 bases and J lost 4; bases outside the gene matches: 10. This CDR3 region has 16 residues. This CDR3 reads CASSFRDRTTFYGYTF. The CDR3 DNA reads as TGTGCCAGCAGCTTCCGGGACAGGACGACTTTCTATGGCTACACCTTC.

The CDR3 loop reads CASSLNRPGENSPLHF. DNA of the CDR3: TGTGCCAGCAGCTTAAATCGTCCGGGGGAAAATTCACCCCTCCACTTT. The chain employs TRBV7-2 and TRBJ1-6; TRBD1 is a possible D gene (5 bases). V was pared by 2 bases and J by 7 bases, with 15 bases between. This CDR3 has 16 amino acids. CDR1 and CDR2 (germline): SGHTA, FQGNSA.

The gene calls are TRBV7-2 and TRBJ1-1; maybe TRBD1 (5 bases). The length of the CDR3 is 14 residues. Trimming stripped 2 bases from V and 7 bases from J, with 14 bases between. In germline, CDR1 is SGHTA, CDR2 FQGNSA. CDR3 sequence: CASSLPDRTREAFF. The CDR3 region has the DNA TGTGCCAGCAGCTTACCAGACAGAACCCGTGAAGCTTTCTTT.

The gene calls are TRBV18 and TRBJ2-1; 7 positions agree with TRBD1. CDR1 and CDR2 (germline): KGHSH, LQKENI. V shed 1 base and J 0 bases; nucleotides not matched to a gene: 3. This CDR3 contains 16 residues. CDR3 loop: CASSPRGGRSYNEQFF. For the CDR3, the DNA is TGTGCCAGCTCACCACGAGGGGGCCGCTCCTACAATGAGCAGTTCTTC.

The chain uses TRBV7-8 and TRBJ2-7; D unresolved. V lost 0 bases, J lost 2 bases, and 11 bases lay in between. The germline CDR1 and CDR2 sequences are SGHVS and FQNEAQ. There are 15 residues in the CDR3. Written as DNA, the CDR3 is TGTGCCAGCAGCTTAGCGGCAGGTACAGCCTACGAGCAGTACTTC. Its protein is CASSLAAGTAYEQYF.

This clone was picked up a small number of times. The rearrangement uses TRBV5-1 and TRBJ2-1; 9 bases are a match to TRBD1. CDR1 SGHRS and CDR2 YFSETQ come from the germline V gene. After removal of 4 bases from V and 7 bases from J, the junction contained 9 bases not matched to a gene. The CDR3 extends over 15 amino acids. The CDR3: CASSDRDRVGNEQFF. CDR3 bases: TGCGCCAGCAGCGACCGGGACAGGGTGGGGAATGAGCAGTTCTTC.

This chain joins TRBV2 and TRBJ2-1; 7 bases match TRBD2. This CDR3 comprises 15 residues. Trimming at V came to 2 bases and at J to 3 bases, leaving 4 bases not matched to a gene. Germline V CDR1 and CDR2: SNHLY, FYNNEI. This CDR3 reads CASSEPGGGYNEQFF. CDR3 nucleotides: TGTGCCAGCAGTGAACCGGGGGGTGGCTACAATGAGCAGTTCTTC.

The chain employs TRBV7-9 and TRBJ1-4, with a possible D match to TRBD1 (6 bases). Trimming cost V 10 bases and J 4 bases, with 16 bases left between them. The CDR3 contains 14 residues. The germline gives CDR1 SEHNR, CDR2 FQNEAQ (reference sequence). As DNA, the CDR3 is TGTGCCATCAGGCCAGGGGCGTTTAATGAAAAACTGTTTTTT. Translating it yields CAIRPGAFNEKLFF. The complete variable domain, with remaining parts taken from reference TRBV7-9 and TRBJ1-4, reads DTGVSQNPRHKITKRGQNVTFRCDPISEHNRLYWYRQTLGQGPEFLTYFQNEAQLEKSRLLSDRFSAERPKGSFSTLEIQRTEQGDSAMYLCAIRPGAFNEKLFFGSGTQLSVL.

A word on this clone: Distinct nucleotide sequences in the sample also encode this CDR3. The rearrangement uses TRBV18 and TRBJ1-1, with 8 positions matching TRBD1. CDR3 length equals 14 residues. In germline, CDR1 is KGHSH, CDR2 LQKENI. V lost 6 bases, J lost 2 bases, and 5 bases stayed unmatched. CDR3 coding DNA: TGTGCCAGCTCCCCTGGACAGGGCAACACTGAAGCTTTCTTT. Protein sequence: CASSPGQGNTEAFF. Based on the CDR3 plus reference TRBV18 and TRBJ1-1, the full variable domain is NAGVMQNPRHLVRRRGQEARLRCSPMKGHSHVYWYRQLPEEGLKFMVYLQKENIIDESGMPKERFSAEFPKEGPSILRIQQVVRGDSAAYFCASSPGQGNTEAFFGQGTRLTVV.

V is TRBV28 and J is TRBJ1-6, with D hard to call. The length of the CDR3 is 17 residues. Germline V gene lookup returns CDR1 MDHEN and CDR2 SYDVKM. The V and J ends lost 6 bases and 0 bases respectively, with 15 bases between them. The CDR3 region has the DNA TGTGCCAGCAGACCGGGAGGGATAAGCTCCTATAATTCACCCCTCCACTTT. Amino acid sequence: CASRPGGISSYNSPLHF.

This chain connects TRBV19 to TRBJ2-5; 9 nucleotides agree with TRBD1. CDR1 LNHDA and CDR2 SQIVND come from the germline V gene (reference sequence). CDR3 size: 15 residues. Trimming at V came to 5 bases and at J to 5 bases, leaving 9 bases not matched to a gene. CDR3 protein: CASSEQGARVETQYF. Written as DNA, the CDR3 is TGTGCCAGTAGTGAACAGGGGGCGCGAGTGGAGACCCAGTACTTC. Together with reference TRBV19 and TRBJ2-5, the CDR3 gives the full variable domain: DGGITQSPKYLFRKEGQNVTLSCEQNLNHDAMYWYRQDPGQGLRLIYYSQIVNDFQKGDIAEGYSVSREKKESFPLTVTSAQKNPTAFYLCASSEQGARVETQYFGPGTRLLVL.